The 15 T cell receptor beta chains presented below share a single source sample, sequenced in a study of metastatic and nonmetastatic thyroid tumors. Before thyroid surgery, none of the patients had received any treatment. TCRdb reassembled clones from the PCR reads with MiXCR. The repertoire includes over 20,000 clones, 15% to 20% of them detected once, and 27% sits in the top ten. Sample: blood. The receptors originated from a female donor with papillary thyroid cancer or a benign thyroid nodule (not recorded which). Some clones in this sample may be carry-over from other donors' samples.

Ten or more counts support this clone. The J gene is TRBJ2-1, the V gene TRBV9; D may be TRBD1 or TRBD2 (5 bases each). V lost 4 bases and J lost 6, with 26 bases in between. CDR1 is SGDLS and CDR2 is YYNGEE in the germline V gene. This CDR3 has 18 residues. The CDR3 protein is CASSHFGGEATFRNEQFF. The CDR3 DNA reads TGTGCCAGCAGCCACTTTGGGGGAGAGGCTACTTTTCGCAATGAGCAGTTCTTC.

In its sample, this clone is medium-sized. The J gene is TRBJ2-7, the V gene TRBV15, with 16 bases identical to TRBD2. V shed 5 bases, J shed 2 bases, and the junction held 3 bases outside the gene matches. The germline gives CDR1 LNHNV, CDR2 YYDKDF (reference sequence). CDR3 size: 16 residues. The CDR3 DNA reads as TGTGCCACCAGCGCGGGACTAGCGGGAGGGACCTACGAGCAGTACTTC. Protein sequence: CATSAGLAGGTYEQYF.

This clone is medium-sized (0.01 to 0.1%) within its sample. The genes are TRBV27 and TRBJ2-7, with D uncertain. V lost 5 bases to trimming and J lost 2 bases, with 13 bases between them. This CDR3 contains 14 residues. CDR1 and CDR2 (germline): MNHEY, SMNVEV (reference sequence). The CDR3 nucleotides read TGTGCCAGCAGTCCCCACATTAAACCCTACGAGCAGTACTTC. Translated, it gives CASSPHIKPYEQYF.

Notes on this clone: This may be a read error, as it is one base from a much larger clone. Other DNA variants within this sample encode the same CDR3. This sequence joins TRBV18 and TRBJ2-5; no clear D. The germline V gene has CDR1 KGHSH and CDR2 LQKENI. This CDR3 contains 12 residues. Here the CDR3 reads CASSPELETQYF. The CDR3 nucleotides read TGTGCCAGCTCACCCGAGTTGGAGACACAGTACTTC. The complete variable domain, with remaining parts taken from reference TRBV18 and TRBJ2-5, reads NAGVMQNPRHLVRRRGQEARLRCSPMKGHSHVYWYRQLPEEGLKFMVYLQKENIIDESGMPKERFSAEFPKEGPSILRIQQVVRGDSAAYFCASSPELETQYFGPGTRLLVL.

This clone was found many times. This CDR3 reads CASSRALAGTFSGANVLTF. CDR3 sequence (DNA): TGTGCCAGCTCACGGGCCCTAGCGGGGACATTCTCTGGGGCCAACGTCCTGACTTTC. The J gene is TRBJ2-6, the V gene TRBV18, with TRBD2 matching 9 bases. This CDR3 spans 19 amino acids. Germline CDR1 reads KGHSH; CDR2 reads LQKENI. With 4 bases clipped from V and 0 bases from J, the junction kept 10 bases outside the gene matches.

This clone was recorded many times. The V gene is TRBV19, the J gene TRBJ1-3, with D possibly TRBD1 on 5 matching bases. The CDR3 loop spans 15 amino acids. Trimming cost V 3 bases and J 4 bases, with 13 bases left between them. Looked up from germline, CDR1 is LNHDA and CDR2 is SQIVND (reference sequence). Written as DNA, the CDR3 is TGTGCCAGTAGTATTTCTTCAGGGACCGGAAACACCATATATTTT. It codes for CASSISSGTGNTIYF.

This clone was observed a few times. The chain carries TRBV12-3 or TRBV12-4 and TRBJ1-4; D gene ambiguous. The V end was cut by 3 bases, the J end by 4 bases, with 3 bases between. This CDR3 comprises 12 residues. Here the CDR3 DNA reads TGTGCCAGCAGTTTGAGTAATGAAAAACTGTTTTTT. It translates to CASSLSNEKLFF.

This clone was counted ten times or more. The CDR3 region is CATRDGLAGRRLNEQFF. In DNA, the CDR3 is TGTGCCACCAGAGATGGACTAGCGGGTCGCCGTCTCAATGAGCAGTTCTTC. The V gene is TRBV15, the J gene TRBJ2-1, with TRBD2 matching over 11 bases. Germline V lookup: CDR1 LNHNV, CDR2 YYDKDF (reference sequence). J gave up 6 bases and V 6 bases, and 13 bases lay outside the gene matches. The CDR3 consists of 17 residues.

This clone was picked up many times. The CDR3 protein is CATSRVLGGPSDTQYF. Here the CDR3 DNA reads TGTGCCACCAGCAGAGTGCTAGGCGGGCCGTCAGATACGCAGTATTTT. This sequence joins TRBV15 and TRBJ2-3, with D tentatively TRBD2 (5 bases). Trimming shortened V by 1 base and J by 4 bases, and 15 bases separated the two germline ends. Germline CDR1 reads LNHNV; CDR2 reads YYDKDF (reference sequence). There are 16 residues in the CDR3.

This clone was counted at least ten times. The CDR3 loop is CASSLIGAGFGNNEQFF. The CDR3 bases are TGTGCCAGCAGCTTAATTGGGGCTGGGTTCGGAAACAATGAGCAGTTCTTC. This chain joins TRBV7-9 and TRBJ2-1; weak D call: TRBD1 (5 bases). The CDR3 is made up of 17 amino acids. Germline V gene lookup returns CDR1 SEHNR and CDR2 FQNEAQ (reference sequence). V lost 2 bases, J lost 5 bases, and 19 bases lay in between.

This clone is judged medium-sized (0.01 to 0.1%). This rearrangement joins TRBV9 to TRBJ2-7; tentatively, D is TRBD2 (5 bases). V lost 3 bases, J lost 3 bases, and 13 bases lay in between. The CDR3 runs to 14 residues. CDR1 and CDR2 (germline): SGDLS, YYNGEE. The CDR3 DNA follows: TGTGCCAGCAGCGAAAACGGGAAGATCTACGAGCAGTACTTC. Translating gives CASSENGKIYEQYF.

This clone was seen many times. V and J are TRBV20-1 and TRBJ2-5, with D possibly TRBD2 on 5 matching bases. V lost 7 bases and J 5 bases, leaving 11 bases between the germline ends. This CDR3 has 11 amino acids. Per the germline V gene, CDR1 is DFQATT and CDR2 is SNEGSKA (reference sequence). CDR3 region: CSVLGGETQYF. CDR3 DNA: TGCAGTGTTCTGGGCGGGGAGACCCAGTACTTC.

At least ten counts were recorded for this clone. The V and J genes are TRBV18 and TRBJ2-3; TRBD2 aligns across 15 bases. Germline values: CDR1 KGHSH, CDR2 LQKENI. V was clipped by 0 bases and J by 4 bases; unmatched bases: 5. This CDR3 contains 18 residues. CDR3: CASSPPGLAGGRADTQYF. In nucleotides, the CDR3 is TGTGCCAGCTCACCACCGGGACTAGCGGGGGGAAGGGCAGATACGCAGTATTTT.

Turning to this clone: This may stem from a read error, because a much larger clone lies one nucleotide away. This chain links TRBV29-1 with TRBJ2-3; perhaps TRBD2 as D (5 bases). The germline V gene encodes CDR1 SQVTM and CDR2 ANQGSEA. The CDR3 covers 10 residues. Written as DNA, the CDR3 is TGCATCGTTGCGGGCGATACGCAGTATTTT. This translates into CIVAGDTQYF.

This clone was recorded many times. Distinct nucleotide sequences in the sample also encode this CDR3. This chain joins TRBV28 and TRBJ2-7, with D possibly TRBD2 on 6 matching bases. Germline values: CDR1 MDHEN, CDR2 SYDVKM. Trimming took 5 bases from V and 1 from J, leaving 12 bases between them. This CDR3 region has 14 residues. Here the CDR3 reads CASSPRERSYEQYF. CDR3 DNA sequence: TGTGCCAGCAGTCCTCGGGAGAGGTCCTACGAGCAGTACTTC.